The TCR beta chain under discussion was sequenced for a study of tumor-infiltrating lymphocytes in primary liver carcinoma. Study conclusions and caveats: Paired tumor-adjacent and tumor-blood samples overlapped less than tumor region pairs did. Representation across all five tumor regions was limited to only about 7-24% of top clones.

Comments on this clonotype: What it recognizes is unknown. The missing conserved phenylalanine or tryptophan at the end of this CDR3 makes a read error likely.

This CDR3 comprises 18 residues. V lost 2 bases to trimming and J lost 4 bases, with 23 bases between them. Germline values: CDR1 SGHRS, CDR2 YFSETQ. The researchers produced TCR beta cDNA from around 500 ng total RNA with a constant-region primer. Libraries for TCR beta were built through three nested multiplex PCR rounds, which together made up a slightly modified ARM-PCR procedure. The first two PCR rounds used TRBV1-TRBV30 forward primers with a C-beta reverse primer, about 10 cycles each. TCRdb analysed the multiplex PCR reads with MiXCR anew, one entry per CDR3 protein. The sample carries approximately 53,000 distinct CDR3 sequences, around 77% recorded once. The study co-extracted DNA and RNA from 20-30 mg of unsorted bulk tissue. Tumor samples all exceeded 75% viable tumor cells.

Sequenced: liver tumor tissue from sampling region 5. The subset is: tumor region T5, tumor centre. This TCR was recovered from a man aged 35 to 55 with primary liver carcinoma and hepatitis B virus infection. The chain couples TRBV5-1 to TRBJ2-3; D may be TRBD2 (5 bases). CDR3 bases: TGCGCCAGCAGCTTTGGACTCCGACTGGAAACCCTAGCAGATACGCAGTATTTA. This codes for CASSFGLRLETLADTQYL.